One T cell receptor beta chain is described in this entry. The data are from a study of T-cell memory formation after mild COVID-19. On the study more broadly: Largely, the TCR clusters proved donor specific.

The V end was cut by 4 bases, the J end by 6 bases, with 4 bases between. Germline V gene sequence: CDR1 MNHEY, CDR2 SVGEGT. The CDR3 consists of 10 residues. TCRdb redid the calling of the 5' RACE reads with MiXCR, one entry per CDR3 protein. The sample holds around 310,000 distinct CDR3 sequences; around a fifth are singletons and the top ten take around 20%. This receptor was taken from a man aged 18 to 29 who had mild COVID-19 (a few samples of this study predate the infection). Cell type and time point are not known. Source material: PBMCs or a T cell subset sorted from them (not recorded which). The chain has TRBV6-2 or TRBV6-3 and TRBJ2-7, with D uncertain. This CDR3 is CASSFGEQYF. CDR3 DNA sequence: TGTGCCAGCAGTTTCGGCGAGCAGTACTTC.